The clone carrying this T cell receptor (beta chain) was found a few times. Its antigen remains unidentified. MiXCR, applied by TCRdb to the reads, yields one record per CDR3 protein. The sample lists a few hundred thousand distinct CDR3 sequences; approximately 9.5% were seen once. This sample was taken from a study of T cell repertoires in cytomegalovirus infection. Study-wide points: Of the TCR beta families, the public ones yielded a cumulative frequency that identified carriers of CMV plus the relevant HLA.

The CDR3 covers 14 residues. Germline values: CDR1 SGHVS, CDR2 FQNEAQ. The V gene lost 1 base and the J gene lost 8 bases, with 12 bases spanning the gap. The material sequenced was PBMCs. The rearrangement joins TRBV7-8 to TRBJ1-3; D unclear. The receptor was isolated from a human donor in good health (CMV status not recorded). Some clones in this sample may be carry-over from other donors' samples. The CDR3 DNA reads as TGTGCCAGCAGCTTAGAACCCGACCCATACACCATATATTTT. It yields the protein CASSLEPDPYTIYF. Together with reference TRBV7-8 and TRBJ1-3, the CDR3 gives the full variable domain: GAGVSQSPRYKVAKRGQDVALRCDPISGHVSLFWYQQALGQGPEFLTYFQNEAQLDKSGLPSDRFFAERPEGSVSTLKIQRTQQEDSAVYLCASSLEPDPYTIYFGEGSWLTVV.